This TCR beta chain was recovered during a study of blood T cell repertoires in COVID-19. Study context: Samples taken during acute and convalescent COVID-19 were collected in the United States, Italy and Spain.

The Seattle patients, enrolled during active infection, were followed longitudinally. Trimming took 1 base from V and 5 from J, leaving 12 bases between them. The CDR3 contains 14 residues. CDR1 and CDR2 from the germline V gene are SGHNT and YYREEE (reference sequence). The data were produced by immunoSEQ multiplex PCR, yet TCRdb's version contains in-frame clones alone and is incomplete. The sample holds fewer than 300,000 clones, approximately 87% seen once. Sequenced sample: peripheral blood. The V and J genes are TRBV5-4 and TRBJ1-2, with a possible D match to TRBD1 (5 bases). The source of this sequence is a woman aged 30 to 39 with COVID-19, enrolled during active disease. The CDR3 region has the DNA TGTGCCAGCAGCTTGATTGGTGCAGGGTATGGCTACACCTTC. Translated: CASSLIGAGYGYTF. Full variable domain (missing parts from reference TRBV5-4 and TRBJ1-2): ETGVTQSPTHLIKTRGQQVTLRCSSQSGHNTVSWYQQALGQGPQFIFQYYREEENGRGNFPPRFSGLQFPNYSSELNVNALELDDSALYLCASSLIGAGYGYTFGSGTRLTVV.